A selection of T cell receptor beta chains follows, all from one sample in a study of blood T cells in healthy people across ages. TCRdb recomputed calls from the 5' RACE reads with MiXCR, one row per CDR3 protein. The sample has about 970,000 distinct CDR3 sequences; 51% are singletons. Sequenced sample: blood. Receptors were obtained from a woman aged 55-75 years in good health. Both conserved end residues are part of each CDR3. A D gene is named only where the DNA matches it firmly. A clone size is listed for some rows: how often the clone was seen (once, few, many), or a class if it is expanded.

d_gene: -
j_gene: TRBJ1-1
v_gene: TRBV28
abundance: -
CDR3aa: CASSFWQSEAFF
CDR3nt: TGTGCCAGCAGTTTCTGGCAGAGTGAAGCTTTCTTT

d_gene: -
j_gene: TRBJ2-1
v_gene: TRBV11-2
abundance: once
CDR3aa: CASSLYSGSNNEQFF
CDR3nt: TGTGCCAGCAGCTTATACTCGGGATCTAACAATGAGCAGTTCTTC

d_gene: TRBD1
j_gene: TRBJ2-7
v_gene: TRBV6-1
abundance: -
CDR3aa: CASSPTGVLNEQYF
CDR3nt: TGTGCCAGCAGTCCGACAGGGGTTTTGAACGAGCAGTACTTC

d_gene: -
j_gene: TRBJ2-3
v_gene: TRBV12-5
abundance: -
CDR3aa: CASGHSTDTQYF
CDR3nt: TGTGCTAGTGGTCATAGCACAGATACGCAGTATTTT

d_gene: -
j_gene: TRBJ2-7
v_gene: TRBV12-3/TRBV12-4
abundance: many
CDR3aa: CASSPEIGHEQYF
CDR3nt: TGTGCCAGCAGTCCAGAGATCGGCCACGAGCAGTACTTC

d_gene: -
j_gene: TRBJ2-7
v_gene: TRBV27
abundance: -
CDR3aa: CASSFTGMIYEQYF
CDR3nt: TGTGCCAGCAGTTTCACGGGAATGATCTACGAGCAGTACTTC

d_gene: TRBD1
j_gene: TRBJ2-7
v_gene: TRBV5-1
abundance: -
CDR3aa: CASSLIDDRDEQYF
CDR3nt: TGCGCCAGCAGCTTGATTGATGACAGGGACGAGCAGTACTTC

d_gene: TRBD2
j_gene: TRBJ2-1
v_gene: TRBV29-1
abundance: few
CDR3aa: CSVVPRTGLSNEQFF
CDR3nt: TGCAGCGTTGTCCCGAGAACGGGACTAAGCAATGAGCAGTTCTTC

d_gene: TRBD1
j_gene: TRBJ1-1
v_gene: TRBV4-2
abundance: few
CDR3aa: CASSRQGDRAFF
CDR3nt: TGTGCCAGCAGCAGACAGGGTGATAGGGCTTTCTTT

d_gene: TRBD1
j_gene: TRBJ2-7
v_gene: TRBV30
abundance: -
CDR3aa: CAYRTGPYEQYF
CDR3nt: TGTGCCTACCGGACAGGGCCCTACGAGCAGTACTTC

d_gene: -
j_gene: TRBJ2-1
v_gene: TRBV6-5
abundance: few
CDR3aa: CASRDLSSYNEQFF
CDR3nt: TGTGCCTCCCGGGACTTGAGCTCCTACAATGAGCAGTTCTTC

d_gene: TRBD1
j_gene: TRBJ1-2
v_gene: TRBV4-1
abundance: -
CDR3aa: CASSQDREQGYGYTF
CDR3nt: TGCGCCAGCAGCCAAGATCGAGAACAGGGGTATGGCTACACCTTC

d_gene: -
j_gene: TRBJ1-5
v_gene: TRBV28
abundance: -
CDR3aa: CASSVQAYSNQPQHF
CDR3nt: TGTGCCAGCAGCGTACAGGCCTATAGCAATCAGCCCCAGCATTTT

d_gene: -
j_gene: TRBJ2-7
v_gene: TRBV9
abundance: -
CDR3aa: CASSVTDRLSYEQYF
CDR3nt: TGTGCCAGCAGCGTGACCGACCGCCTCTCCTACGAGCAGTACTTC

d_gene: -
j_gene: TRBJ2-7
v_gene: TRBV6-5
abundance: -
CDR3aa: CASSYSDAYEQYF
CDR3nt: TGTGCCAGCAGTTACTCGGACGCCTACGAGCAGTACTTC

d_gene: TRBD2
j_gene: TRBJ2-1
v_gene: TRBV27
abundance: -
CDR3aa: CASTGTSGNNEQFF
CDR3nt: TGTGCCAGCACCGGGACTAGCGGCAACAATGAGCAGTTCTTC

d_gene: -
j_gene: TRBJ1-6
v_gene: TRBV21-1
abundance: -
CDR3aa: CATGGFSPLHF
CDR3nt: TGTGCCACCGGGGGTTTTTCACCCCTCCACTTT

d_gene: -
j_gene: TRBJ2-3
v_gene: TRBV20-1
abundance: -
CDR3aa: CGSGGKWTDTQYF
CDR3nt: TGCGGGAGTGGGGGGAAGTGGACAGATACGCAGTATTTT

d_gene: -
j_gene: TRBJ2-2
v_gene: TRBV11-2
abundance: -
CDR3aa: CASSLAGVVGELFF
CDR3nt: TGTGCCAGCAGCTTAGCGGGAGTGGTCGGGGAGCTGTTTTTT

d_gene: TRBD2
j_gene: TRBJ2-7
v_gene: TRBV7-2
abundance: few
CDR3aa: CAVHIAGRSSGEQYF
CDR3nt: TGTGCTGTCCACATAGCGGGGAGAAGTTCGGGCGAGCAGTACTTC

d_gene: TRBD2
j_gene: TRBJ2-7
v_gene: TRBV20-1
abundance: -
CDR3aa: CSNVGLAGVFEQYF
CDR3nt: TGCAGTAACGTGGGGCTAGCGGGAGTTTTCGAGCAGTACTTC

d_gene: -
j_gene: TRBJ1-2
v_gene: TRBV7-9
abundance: -
CDR3aa: CASSKYQDFGGYTF
CDR3nt: TGTGCCAGCAGCAAATACCAGGATTTCGGTGGCTACACCTTC

d_gene: -
j_gene: TRBJ2-1
v_gene: TRBV4-1
abundance: once
CDR3aa: CASSQDIALAQFF
CDR3nt: TGCGCCAGCAGCCAAGACATCGCCCTGGCACAGTTCTTC

d_gene: -
j_gene: TRBJ2-7
v_gene: TRBV7-6
abundance: -
CDR3aa: CASSLGRRGRGYEQYF
CDR3nt: TGTGCCAGCAGCTTGGGGCGCAGGGGAAGGGGTTACGAGCAGTACTTC

d_gene: TRBD1
j_gene: TRBJ2-3
v_gene: TRBV18
abundance: -
CDR3aa: CASSPRTGGEDTQYF
CDR3nt: TGTGCCAGCTCACCTAGGACAGGGGGCGAAGATACGCAGTATTTT

d_gene: TRBD2
j_gene: TRBJ2-1
v_gene: TRBV20-1
abundance: once
CDR3aa: CSARSGSEKYNEQFF
CDR3nt: TGCAGTGCTAGAAGCGGGAGCGAGAAATACAATGAGCAGTTCTTC